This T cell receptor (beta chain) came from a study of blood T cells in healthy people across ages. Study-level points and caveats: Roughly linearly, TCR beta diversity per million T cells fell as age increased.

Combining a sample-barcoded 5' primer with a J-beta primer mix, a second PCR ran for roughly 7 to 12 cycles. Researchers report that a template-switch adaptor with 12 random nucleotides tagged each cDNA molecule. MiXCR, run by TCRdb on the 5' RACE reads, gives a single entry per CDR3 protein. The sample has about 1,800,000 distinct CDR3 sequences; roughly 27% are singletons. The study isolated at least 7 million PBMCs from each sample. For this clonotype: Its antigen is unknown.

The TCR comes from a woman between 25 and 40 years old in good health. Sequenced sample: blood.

The DNA for the CDR3 is TGTGCCAGCAGCTTTGCAGGGGGCGTCAGTAATGAGCAGTTCTTC. Amino acid sequence: CASSFAGGVSNEQFF. V is TRBV7-2 and J is TRBJ2-1, with 8 bases identical to TRBD1. CDR3 length: 15 amino acids. V was clipped by 3 bases and J by 7 bases; unmatched bases: 8. The germline V gene encodes CDR1 SGHTA and CDR2 FQGNSA.